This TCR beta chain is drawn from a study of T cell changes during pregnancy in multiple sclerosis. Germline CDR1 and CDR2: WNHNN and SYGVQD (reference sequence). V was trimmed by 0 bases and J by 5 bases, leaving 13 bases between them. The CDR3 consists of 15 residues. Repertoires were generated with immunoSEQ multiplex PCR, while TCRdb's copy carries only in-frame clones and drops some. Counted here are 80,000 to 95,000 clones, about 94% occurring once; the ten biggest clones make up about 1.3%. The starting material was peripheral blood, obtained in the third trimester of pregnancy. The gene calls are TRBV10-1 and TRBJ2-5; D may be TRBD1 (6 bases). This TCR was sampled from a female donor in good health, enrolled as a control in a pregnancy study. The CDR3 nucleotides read TGCGCCAGCAGTGAGTCCCAGGGGTTGGGGGAGACCCAGTACTTC. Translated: CASSESQGLGETQYF.